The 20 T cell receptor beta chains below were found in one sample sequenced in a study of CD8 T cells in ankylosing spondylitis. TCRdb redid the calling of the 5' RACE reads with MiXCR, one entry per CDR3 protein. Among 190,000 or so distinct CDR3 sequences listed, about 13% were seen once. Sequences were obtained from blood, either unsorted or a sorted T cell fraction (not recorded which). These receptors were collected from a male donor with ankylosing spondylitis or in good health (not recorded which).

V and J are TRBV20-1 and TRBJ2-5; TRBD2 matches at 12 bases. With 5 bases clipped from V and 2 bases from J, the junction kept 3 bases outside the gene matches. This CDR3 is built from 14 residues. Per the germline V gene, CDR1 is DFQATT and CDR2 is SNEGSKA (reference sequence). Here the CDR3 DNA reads TGCAGTGCTTGGACTAGCGGGGATCAAGAGACCCAGTACTTC. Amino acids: CSAWTSGDQETQYF.

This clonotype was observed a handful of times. The CDR3 region is CASSRIDREQFF. CDR3 DNA: TGTGCCAGCAGTAGAATCGACAGGGAGCAGTTCTTC. The rearrangement joins TRBV6-6 to TRBJ2-1; D perhaps matches TRBD1 (6 bases). The CDR3 is 12 residues long. V was clipped by 5 bases and J by 10 bases, with 12 bases between them. CDR1 is MNHNY, CDR2 SVGAGI, per germline (reference sequence).

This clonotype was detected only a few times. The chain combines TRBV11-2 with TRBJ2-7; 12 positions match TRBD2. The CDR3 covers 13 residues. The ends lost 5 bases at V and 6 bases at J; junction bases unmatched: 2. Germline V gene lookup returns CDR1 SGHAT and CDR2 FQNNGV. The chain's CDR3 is CASSRGLAGEQYF. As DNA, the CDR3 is TGTGCCAGCAGCCGGGGACTAGCGGGCGAGCAGTACTTC.

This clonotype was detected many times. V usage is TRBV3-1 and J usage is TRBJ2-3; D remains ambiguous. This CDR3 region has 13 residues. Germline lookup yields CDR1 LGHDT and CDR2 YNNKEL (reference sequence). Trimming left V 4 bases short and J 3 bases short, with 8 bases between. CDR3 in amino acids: CASSLPLTDTQYF. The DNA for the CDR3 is TGTGCCAGCAGCCTTCCCTTGACAGATACGCAGTATTTT.

The CDR3 is CSAWTRTSGRAVSYNEQFF. DNA for the CDR3: TGCAGTGCTTGGACCAGGACTAGCGGGAGGGCCGTATCCTACAATGAGCAGTTCTTC. The J gene is TRBJ2-1, the V gene TRBV20-1; 15 bases map to TRBD2. This CDR3 is built from 19 residues. Germline CDR1 is DFQATT and CDR2 is SNEGSKA (reference sequence). V gave up 5 bases and J gave up 1 base; unmatched junction bases: 12.

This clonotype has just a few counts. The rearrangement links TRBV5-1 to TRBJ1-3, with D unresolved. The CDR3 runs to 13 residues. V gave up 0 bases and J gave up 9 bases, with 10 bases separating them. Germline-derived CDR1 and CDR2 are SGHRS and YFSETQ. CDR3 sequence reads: CASSLAGWSTIYF. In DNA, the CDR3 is TGCGCCAGCAGCTTGGCAGGCTGGAGCACCATATATTTT.

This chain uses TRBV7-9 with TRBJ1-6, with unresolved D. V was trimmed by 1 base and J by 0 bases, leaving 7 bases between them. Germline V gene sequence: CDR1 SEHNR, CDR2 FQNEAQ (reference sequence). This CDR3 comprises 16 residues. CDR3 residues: CASSLGQSSYNSPLHF. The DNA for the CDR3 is TGTGCCAGCAGCTTAGGCCAGAGCTCCTATAATTCACCCCTCCACTTT.

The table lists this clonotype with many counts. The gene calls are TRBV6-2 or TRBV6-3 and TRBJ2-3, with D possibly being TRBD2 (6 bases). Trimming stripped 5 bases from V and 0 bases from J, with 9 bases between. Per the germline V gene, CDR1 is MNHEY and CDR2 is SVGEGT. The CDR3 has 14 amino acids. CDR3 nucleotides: TGTGCCAGCAGTGCCGGGACTAGCACAGATACGCAGTATTTT. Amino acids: CASSAGTSTDTQYF.

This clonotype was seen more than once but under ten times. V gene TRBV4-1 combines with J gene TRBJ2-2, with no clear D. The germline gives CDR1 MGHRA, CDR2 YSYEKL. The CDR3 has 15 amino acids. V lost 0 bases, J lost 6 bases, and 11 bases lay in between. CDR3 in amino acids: CASSQEGGIPGELFF. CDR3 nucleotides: TGCGCCAGCAGCCAAGAGGGCGGAATCCCCGGGGAGCTGTTTTTT.

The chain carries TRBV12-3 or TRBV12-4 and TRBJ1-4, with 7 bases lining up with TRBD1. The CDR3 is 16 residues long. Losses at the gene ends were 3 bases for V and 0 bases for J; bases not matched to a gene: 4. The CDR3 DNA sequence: TGTGCCAGCAGTTTTTACGGGACAGCAACTAATGAAAAACTGTTTTTT. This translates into CASSFYGTATNEKLFF.

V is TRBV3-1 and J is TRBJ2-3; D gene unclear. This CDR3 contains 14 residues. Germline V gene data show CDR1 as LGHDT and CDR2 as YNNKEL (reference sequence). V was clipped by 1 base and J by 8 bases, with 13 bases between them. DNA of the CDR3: TGTGCCAGCAGCCAAGTTGACGTACCAGTTACGCAGTATTTT. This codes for CASSQVDVPVTQYF.

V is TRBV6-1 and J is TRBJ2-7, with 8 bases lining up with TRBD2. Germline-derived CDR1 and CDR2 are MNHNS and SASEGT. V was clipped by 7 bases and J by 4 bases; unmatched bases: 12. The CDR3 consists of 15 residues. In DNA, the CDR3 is TGTGCCAGCATTCTTGGTCGACTAGCGCGATACGAGCAGTACTTC. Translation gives CASILGRLARYEQYF.

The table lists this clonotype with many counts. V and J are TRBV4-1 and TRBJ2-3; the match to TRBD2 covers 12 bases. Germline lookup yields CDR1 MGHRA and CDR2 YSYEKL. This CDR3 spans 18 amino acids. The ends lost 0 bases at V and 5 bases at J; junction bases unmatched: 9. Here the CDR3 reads CASSQEGLAGLRGDTQYF. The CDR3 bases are TGCGCCAGCAGCCAAGAGGGACTAGCGGGCCTTAGGGGAGATACGCAGTATTTT.

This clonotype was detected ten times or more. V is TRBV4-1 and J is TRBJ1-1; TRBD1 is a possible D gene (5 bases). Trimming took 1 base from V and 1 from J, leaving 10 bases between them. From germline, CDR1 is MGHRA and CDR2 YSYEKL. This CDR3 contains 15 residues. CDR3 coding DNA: TGCGCCAGCAGCCAAGGTGAGGGGACGAACACTGAAGCTTTCTTT. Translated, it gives CASSQGEGTNTEAFF.

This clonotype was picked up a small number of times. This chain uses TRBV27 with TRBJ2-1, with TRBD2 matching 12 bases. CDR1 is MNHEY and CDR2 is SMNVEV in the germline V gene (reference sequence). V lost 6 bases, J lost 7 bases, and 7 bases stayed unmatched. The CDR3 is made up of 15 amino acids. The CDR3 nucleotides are TGTGCCAGCAGCCCTACGACTAGCGGGAGAAATGAGCAGTTCTTC. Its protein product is CASSPTTSGRNEQFF.

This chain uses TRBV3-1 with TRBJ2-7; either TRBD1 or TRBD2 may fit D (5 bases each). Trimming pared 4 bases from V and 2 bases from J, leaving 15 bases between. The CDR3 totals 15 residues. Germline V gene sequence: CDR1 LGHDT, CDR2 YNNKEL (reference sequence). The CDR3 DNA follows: TGTGCCAGCAGCCCTGAGGGGATTGGGGCCTACGAGCAGTACTTC. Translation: CASSPEGIGAYEQYF.

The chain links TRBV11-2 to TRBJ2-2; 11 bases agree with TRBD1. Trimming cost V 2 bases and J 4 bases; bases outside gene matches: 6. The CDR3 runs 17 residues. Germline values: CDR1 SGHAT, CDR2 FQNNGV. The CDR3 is CASSLTGGQGGTGELFF. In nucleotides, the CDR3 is TGTGCCAGCAGCTTAACTGGGGGACAGGGGGGCACCGGGGAGCTGTTTTTT.

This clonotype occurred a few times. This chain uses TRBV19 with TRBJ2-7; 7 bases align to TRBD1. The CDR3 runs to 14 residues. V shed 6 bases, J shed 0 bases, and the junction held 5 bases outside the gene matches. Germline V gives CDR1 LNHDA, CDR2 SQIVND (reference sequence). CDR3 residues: CASSWDSASYEQYF. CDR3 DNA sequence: TGTGCCAGTAGCTGGGACAGTGCCTCCTACGAGCAGTACTTC.

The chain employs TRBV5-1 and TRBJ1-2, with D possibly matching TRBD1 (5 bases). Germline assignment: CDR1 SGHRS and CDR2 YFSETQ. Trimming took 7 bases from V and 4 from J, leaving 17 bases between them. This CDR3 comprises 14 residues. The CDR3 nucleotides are TGCGCCAGCCAGCCCCCCGGGACGGCCTATGGCTACACCTTC. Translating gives CASQPPGTAYGYTF.

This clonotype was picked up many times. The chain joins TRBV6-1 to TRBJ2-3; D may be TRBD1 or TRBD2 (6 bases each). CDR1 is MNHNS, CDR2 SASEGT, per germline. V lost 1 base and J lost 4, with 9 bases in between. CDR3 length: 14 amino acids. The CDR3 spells CASSEGRGPDTQYF. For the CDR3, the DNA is TGTGCCAGCAGTGAAGGCCGGGGGCCAGATACGCAGTATTTT.